This TCR beta chain was retrieved from a study of CD8 T cells in Susac syndrome. General study findings and limits: Regarding the TCR sequencing and HLA analysis, the study admitted that a relatively small number of individuals were involved.

The authors reverse transcribed roughly 0.5 to 1 ug RNA with random hexamers. The authors amplified TCR beta CDR3 across 54 Vbeta and 13 Jbeta using immunoSEQ multiplex PCR. MiXCR, run by TCRdb on the immunoSEQ multiplex PCR reads, gives a single entry per CDR3 protein. The sample shows more than 200,000 distinct CDR3 sequences, over 85% of them seen only once. Germline lookup yields CDR1 MGHRA and CDR2 YSYEKL. This CDR3 region has 18 residues. V gave up 1 base and J gave up 1 base; unmatched junction bases: 8. As regards this clonotype: The antigen remains undetermined.

TCR beta sequencing covered blood CD8+ and CD4+ T cells. FACS was used to enrich TEMRA cells, whereas the CD8+ and CD4+ T cells were obtained by negative isolation. The sequence came from a human donor with multiple sclerosis. The source material was CD4+ T cells from PBMCs. This rearrangement joins TRBV4-1 to TRBJ1-1; TRBD1 matches 11 bases. CDR3 loop: CASSQVGRTGGRNTEAFF. Here the CDR3 DNA reads TGCGCCAGCAGCCAAGTCGGTCGGACAGGGGGCCGGAACACTGAAGCTTTCTTT.